A selection of T cell receptor beta chains follows, all from one sample in a study of STAT5B mutations in CD4+ large granular lymphocyte leukemia. Repertoires were generated with immunoSEQ multiplex PCR, while TCRdb's copy carries only in-frame clones and drops some. The sample consists of roughly 30,000 clones, 79% of them appearing once. The sample taken for sequencing was CD4+ T cells from blood buffy coats. The source is a human donor in good health. Each CDR3 is given with its conserved first and last residue. D genes are given only for firm matches. Size is omitted from some rows. Given values are once, few, many or a class for expanded clones.

j_call,d_call,clone_size,v_call,cdr3_nt,cdr3_aa
TRBJ1-4,.,.,TRBV4-3,TGCGCCAGCAGCCTATACAATGAAAAACTGTTTTTT,CASSLYNEKLFF
TRBJ1-1,.,.,TRBV6-5,TGTGCCAGCAGTCCGCGGACAGCGTCTGAAGCTTTCTTT,CASSPRTASEAFF
TRBJ2-1,TRBD2,.,TRBV10-2,TGCGCCAGCAGTGAGTTGCGGGGGGCCGGGTTCTTC,CASSELRGAGFF
TRBJ1-4,.,.,TRBV14,TGTGCCAGCAGCCAAGGGTGGGGGCCTTCGAATGAAAAACTGTTTTTT,CASSQGWGPSNEKLFF
TRBJ1-1,TRBD1,.,TRBV9,TGTGCCAGCAGCCCCAGGGAGGGGGCGACTGAAGCTTTCTTT,CASSPREGATEAFF
TRBJ1-1,TRBD1,few,TRBV11-2,TGTGCCAGCAACTACGGACAGGGCGGGAACACTGAAGCTTTCTTT,CASNYGQGGNTEAFF
TRBJ1-2,.,once,TRBV5-1,TGCGCCAGCAGCTTGGGGGGAGACGTTATGAACTATGGCTACACCTTC,CASSLGGDVMNYGYTF
TRBJ1-5,TRBD1,.,TRBV7-2,TGTGCCAGCAGCGCCTACGGGACAGAAAATCAGCCCCAGCATTTT,CASSAYGTENQPQHF
TRBJ2-5,.,.,TRBV6-1,TGTGCCAGCAGTGAAGTTATTGTAGGGGGAGAGACCCAGTACTTC,CASSEVIVGGETQYF
TRBJ2-1,TRBD2,once,TRBV7-8,TGTGCCAGCAGCTTTGAAGGAGGGCGGGGGGGCTACAATGAGCAGTTCTTC,CASSFEGGRGGYNEQFF
TRBJ2-5,.,.,TRBV29-1,TGCAGCGTTGCATGGGAGACCCAGTACTTC,CSVAWETQYF
TRBJ2-5,TRBD2,once,TRBV10-3,TGTGCCATCAGCCCGGGGGGGCAAGAGACCCAGTACTTC,CAISPGGQETQYF
TRBJ1-2,TRBD1,once,TRBV6-4,TGTGCCAGCAGTGACGGAGGACAGGGGTGGAATGGCTACACCTTC,CASSDGGQGWNGYTF
TRBJ1-2,.,.,TRBV18,TGTGCCAGCTCACCAATTTCGGGCCGCGGCGCGAGCTACACCTTC,CASSPISGRGASYTF
TRBJ2-7,TRBD1,.,TRBV5-1,TGCGCCAGCAGCTACGGACAGGGGCTTTACTACGAGCAGTACTTC,CASSYGQGLYYEQYF
TRBJ2-7,.,once,TRBV5-1,TGCGCCAGCAGCTTGGGTCAGCGTGGGGGGATCCACGAGCAGTACTTC,CASSLGQRGGIHEQYF
TRBJ1-4,TRBD1,.,TRBV5-7,TGTGCCAGCAGCTTCCGGGACAGTGTTAATGAAAAACTGTTTTTT,CASSFRDSVNEKLFF
TRBJ2-3,TRBD1,.,TRBV4-3,TGCGCCAGCAGCCAGGCCTTCGGACAGGGCCCCCGAGATACGCAGTATTTT,CASSQAFGQGPRDTQYF
TRBJ1-5,.,once,TRBV6-1,TGTGCCAGCAGTGAAAGGGATCGCAATCAGCCCCAGCATTTT,CASSERDRNQPQHF
TRBJ2-7,TRBD2,.,TRBV5-1,TGCGCCAGCAGCCAACTTGGGGGAGGGGCCCAAGATCGGGCGACCAGGTACGAGCAGTACTTC,CASSQLGGGAQDRATRYEQYF
TRBJ1-4,TRBD1,.,TRBV10-3,TGTGCCATCAGTGGACAGGGCGGTGAAAAACTGTTTTTT,CAISGQGGEKLFF
TRBJ2-5,.,.,TRBV4-1,TGCGCCAGCAGCCAAGGACCCAGCCAAGAGACCCAGTACTTC,CASSQGPSQETQYF
TRBJ1-1,TRBD1,.,TRBV4-1,TGCGCCAGCAGCCAACTTGGACAGGGGGTAGTGAACACTGAAGCTTTCTTT,CASSQLGQGVVNTEAFF
TRBJ2-1,TRBD1,.,TRBV4-2,TGTGCCAGCAGCCAAGACAGGGGGATCCACAATGAGCAGTTCTTC,CASSQDRGIHNEQFF
TRBJ2-4,.,.,TRBV6-5,TGTGCCAGCAGTTCGGTTGGGGCAGAAAACATTCAGTACTTC,CASSSVGAENIQYF
TRBJ1-1,.,.,TRBV6-5,TGTGCCAGCAGGTCCCCGCACATGAACACTGAAGCTTTCTTT,CASRSPHMNTEAFF
TRBJ2-6,TRBD1,.,TRBV5-1,TGCGCCAGCAGCTTCACAGGGGGCTCTGGGGCCAACGTCCTGACTTTC,CASSFTGGSGANVLTF
TRBJ1-2,TRBD1,once,TRBV6-5,TGTGCCAGCACTCCCGGGACCAGGGGGCGTACTGGCTACACCTTC,CASTPGTRGRTGYTF
TRBJ2-1,.,.,TRBV5-4,TGTGCCAGCAGCTTCCGGGGGTCCGACCCTAATGAGCAGTTCTTC,CASSFRGSDPNEQFF
TRBJ1-4,.,.,TRBV6-5,TGTGCCAGCAGTTACTCGAAGGGTGAAAAACTGTTTTTT,CASSYSKGEKLFF
TRBJ1-6,TRBD1,.,TRBV4-3,TGCGCCAGCAGCTCACGAGGGGGCGATTCACCCCTCCACTTT,CASSSRGGDSPLHF
TRBJ2-3,TRBD2,.,TRBV29-1,TGCAGCGTTGAAGGGGGCACCGGGACTAGCGGTCCCCTAGATACGCAGTATTTT,CSVEGGTGTSGPLDTQYF
TRBJ1-5,.,few,TRBV29-1,TGCAGCGTTGGGGGAGCCAATCAGCCCCAGCATTTT,CSVGGANQPQHF
TRBJ2-2,.,.,TRBV5-1,TGCGCCAGCAGCTCCGGGAGCTCGAACACCGGGGAGCTGTTTTTT,CASSSGSSNTGELFF
TRBJ1-6,.,.,TRBV11-2,TGTGCCAGCAGAGGGGAAGCATCCGTATCACCCCTCCACTTT,CASRGEASVSPLHF
TRBJ1-4,.,.,TRBV4-3,TGCGCCAGCAGCCAAGATCGCGGAATAAGTAATGAAAAACTGTTTTTT,CASSQDRGISNEKLFF
TRBJ2-5,TRBD2,.,TRBV7-6,TGTGCCAGCAGCTCCCGGCTATCGACTAGCGGAGAACAAGAGACCCAGTACTTC,CASSSRLSTSGEQETQYF
TRBJ2-5,TRBD2,.,TRBV4-3,TGCGCCAGCAGCCAAGGAGCGGGGGTCGAGACCCAGTACTTC,CASSQGAGVETQYF
TRBJ1-3,.,.,TRBV9,TGTGCCAGCAGCCCCCCCGGGGGCTCTGGAAACACCATATATTTT,CASSPPGGSGNTIYF
TRBJ2-3,.,.,TRBV27,TGTGCCAGCAGTTTGGGGGGTATGATAAGCACAGATACGCAGTATTTT,CASSLGGMISTDTQYF
TRBJ2-5,TRBD2,once,TRBV5-1,TGCGCCAGCAGCTTGGCTCTAGCGGGGGGCGGAGAGACCCAGTACTTC,CASSLALAGGGETQYF
TRBJ2-1,.,once,TRBV28,TGTGCCAGCACCCCCCGGAGCTACAATGAGCAGTTCTTC,CASTPRSYNEQFF
TRBJ2-1,TRBD2,.,TRBV7-2,TGTGCCAGCATCCTGATAGCGGGGGTTAATGAGCAGTTCTTC,CASILIAGVNEQFF
TRBJ2-3,.,few,TRBV10-1,TGCGCCAGCAGTGAGTTTAGCGGCACAGATACGCAGTATTTT,CASSEFSGTDTQYF
TRBJ2-2,.,.,TRBV9,.,CASSAGVTGSCFF
TRBJ2-5,TRBD2,.,TRBV5-4,TGTGCCAGCAGCTCTGCGGGGGGTCGACAAGAGACCCAGTACTTC,CASSSAGGRQETQYF
TRBJ1-3,.,.,TRBV6-5,TGTGCCAGCCTGGCTGGGGACGGCTCTGGAAACACCATATATTTT,CASLAGDGSGNTIYF
TRBJ2-7,.,.,TRBV27,TGTGCCAGCAGTGATTCGGGAAGAAACTACGAGCAGTACTTC,CASSDSGRNYEQYF
TRBJ2-2,.,.,TRBV5-4,TGTGCCAGCAGGCTGGGATCGAACACCGGGGAGCTGTTTTTT,CASRLGSNTGELFF
TRBJ1-2,.,.,TRBV7-2,TGTGCCAGCAGCTTTTGGCGCGACAGGAAATTCTATGGCTACACCTTC,CASSFWRDRKFYGYTF
TRBJ1-2,TRBD1,.,TRBV18,TGTGCCAGCTCACCACCGGGACAGGGCAGTAACTATGGCTACACCTTC,CASSPPGQGSNYGYTF
TRBJ2-3,.,few,TRBV2,TGTGCCAGCCCGAATTTAAGTACAGATACGCAGTATTTT,CASPNLSTDTQYF